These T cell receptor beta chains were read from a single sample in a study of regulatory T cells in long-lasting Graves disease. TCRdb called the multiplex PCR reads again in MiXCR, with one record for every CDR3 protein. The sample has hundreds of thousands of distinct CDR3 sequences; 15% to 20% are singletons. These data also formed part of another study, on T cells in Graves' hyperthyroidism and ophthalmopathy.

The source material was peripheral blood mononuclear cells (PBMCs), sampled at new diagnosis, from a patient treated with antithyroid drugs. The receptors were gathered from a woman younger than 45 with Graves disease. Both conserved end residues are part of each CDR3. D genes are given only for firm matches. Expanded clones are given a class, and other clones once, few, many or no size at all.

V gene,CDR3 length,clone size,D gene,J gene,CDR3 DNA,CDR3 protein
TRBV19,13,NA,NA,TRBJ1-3,TGTGCCAGTAGTTCTGATTACGGAAACACCATATATTTT,CASSSDYGNTIYF
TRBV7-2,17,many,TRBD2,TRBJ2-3,TGTGCCAGCAGCTTTATACCTAGCGGGAAAAAGCCGGATACGCAGTATTTT,CASSFIPSGKKPDTQYF
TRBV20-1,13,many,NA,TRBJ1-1,TGCAGTGCTCGAGGGGGGGCGAACACTGAAGCTTTCTTT,CSARGGANTEAFF
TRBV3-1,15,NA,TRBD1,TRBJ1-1,TGTGCCAGCAGCCCGAGTGGGACAGGGATCACTGAAGCTTTCTTT,CASSPSGTGITEAFF
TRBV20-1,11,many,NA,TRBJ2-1,TGCAGTGCTAGTTGGTCCAATGAGCAGTTCTTC,CSASWSNEQFF
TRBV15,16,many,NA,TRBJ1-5,TGTGCCACCAGCCCGAGGGGGGTTAGGGGCAATCAGCCCCAGCATTTT,CATSPRGVRGNQPQHF
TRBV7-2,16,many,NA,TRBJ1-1,TGTGCCAGCAGCTTTTCCGGAGCGGGGAGTCGCACTGAAGCTTTCTTT,CASSFSGAGSRTEAFF
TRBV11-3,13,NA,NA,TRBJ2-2,TGTGCCAGCAGCTTCTCGAGCACCAGGGAGCTGTTTTTT,CASSFSSTRELFF
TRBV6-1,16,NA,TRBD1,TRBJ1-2,TGTGCCAGCAGTCCCGGGACAGGGGACAGCCTCTATGGCTACACCTTC,CASSPGTGDSLYGYTF
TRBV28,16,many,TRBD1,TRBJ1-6,TGTGCCAGCAGTATACCAAGGGACAGGGGAAATTCACCCCTCCACTTT,CASSIPRDRGNSPLHF
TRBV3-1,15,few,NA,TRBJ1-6,TGTGCCAGCAGCCCCGCGAGAGGGCAGGCCCCCCCCCTCCACTTT,CASSPARGQAPPLHF
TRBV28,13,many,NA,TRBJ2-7,TGTGCCAGCAGTATCGGACCAACATACGAGCAGTACTTC,CASSIGPTYEQYF